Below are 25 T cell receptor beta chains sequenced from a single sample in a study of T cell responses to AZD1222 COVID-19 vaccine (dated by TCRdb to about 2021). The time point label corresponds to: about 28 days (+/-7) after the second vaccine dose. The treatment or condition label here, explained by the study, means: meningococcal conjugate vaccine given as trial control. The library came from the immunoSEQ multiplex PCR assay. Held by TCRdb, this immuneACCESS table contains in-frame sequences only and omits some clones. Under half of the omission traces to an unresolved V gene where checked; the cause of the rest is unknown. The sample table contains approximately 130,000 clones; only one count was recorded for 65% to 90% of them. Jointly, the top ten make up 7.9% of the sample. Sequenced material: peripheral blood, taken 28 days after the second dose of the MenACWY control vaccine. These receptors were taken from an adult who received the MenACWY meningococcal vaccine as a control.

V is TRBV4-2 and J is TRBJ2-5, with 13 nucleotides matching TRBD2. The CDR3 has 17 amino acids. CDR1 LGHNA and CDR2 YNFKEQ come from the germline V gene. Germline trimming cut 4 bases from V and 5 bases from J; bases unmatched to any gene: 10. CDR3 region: CASSRSGLAGDWETQYF. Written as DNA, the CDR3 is TGTGCCAGCAGCCGCAGCGGACTAGCGGGGGACTGGGAGACCCAGTACTTC.

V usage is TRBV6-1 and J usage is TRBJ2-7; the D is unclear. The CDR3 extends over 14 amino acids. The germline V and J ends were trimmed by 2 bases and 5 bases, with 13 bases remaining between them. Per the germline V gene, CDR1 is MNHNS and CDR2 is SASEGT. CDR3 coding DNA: TGTGCCAGCAGTGAAAGTAACCGGGTCCACGAGCAGTACGTC. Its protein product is CASSESNRVHEQYV.

CDR3 DNA sequence: TGTGCCAGCAGCTCCTTGGGGGGGCGGAATTCACCCCTCCACTTT. It specifies CASSSLGGRNSPLHF. This sequence joins TRBV7-9 and TRBJ1-6; D is possibly TRBD1 (6 bases). Germline loops: CDR1 SEHNR, CDR2 FQNEAQ (reference sequence). With 4 bases removed from V and 7 bases from J, the gap between germline ends came to 14 bases. The CDR3 length is 15 residues.

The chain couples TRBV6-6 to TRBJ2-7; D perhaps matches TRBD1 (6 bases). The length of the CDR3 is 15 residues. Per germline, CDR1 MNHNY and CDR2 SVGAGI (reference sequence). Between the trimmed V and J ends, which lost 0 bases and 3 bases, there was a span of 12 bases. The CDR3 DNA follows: TGTGCCAGCAGTTACTCAAAAGGGGGAGACTACGAGCAGTACGTC. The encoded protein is CASSYSKGGDYEQYV.

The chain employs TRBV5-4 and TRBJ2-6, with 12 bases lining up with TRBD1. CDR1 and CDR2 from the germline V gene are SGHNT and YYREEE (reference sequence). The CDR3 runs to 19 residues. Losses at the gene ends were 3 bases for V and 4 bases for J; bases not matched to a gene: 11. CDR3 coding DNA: TGTGCCAGCAGCTCCCTCCCGGGACAGGGGGCGTGGGGGGCCAACGTCCTGACTTTC. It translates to CASSSLPGQGAWGANVLTF.

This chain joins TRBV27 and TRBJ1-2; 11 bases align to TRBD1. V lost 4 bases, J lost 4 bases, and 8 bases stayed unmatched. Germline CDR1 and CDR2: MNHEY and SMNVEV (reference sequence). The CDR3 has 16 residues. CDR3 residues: CASSWGGQGASYGYTF. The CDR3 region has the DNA TGTGCCAGCAGTTGGGGTGGACAGGGGGCTTCCTATGGCTACACCTTC.

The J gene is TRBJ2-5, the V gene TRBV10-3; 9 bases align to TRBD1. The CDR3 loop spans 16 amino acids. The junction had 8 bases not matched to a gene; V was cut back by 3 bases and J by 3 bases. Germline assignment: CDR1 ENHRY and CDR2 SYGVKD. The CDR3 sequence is CAISEGQGNSKETQYF. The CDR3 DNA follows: TGTGCCATCAGTGAAGGACAGGGGAACAGTAAAGAGACCCAGTACTTC.

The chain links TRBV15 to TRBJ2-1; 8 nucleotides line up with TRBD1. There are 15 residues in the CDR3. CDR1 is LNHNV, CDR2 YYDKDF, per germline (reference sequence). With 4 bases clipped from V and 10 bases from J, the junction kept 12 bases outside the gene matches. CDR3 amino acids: CATSTVGRGQEEQFF. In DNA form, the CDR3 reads TGTGCCACCAGCACCGTGGGCAGGGGGCAGGAGGAGCAGTTCTTC.

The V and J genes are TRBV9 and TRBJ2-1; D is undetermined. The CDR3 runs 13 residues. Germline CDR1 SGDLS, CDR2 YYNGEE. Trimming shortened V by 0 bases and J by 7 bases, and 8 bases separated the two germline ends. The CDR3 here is CASSVELENEQFF. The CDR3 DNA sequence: TGTGCCAGCAGCGTAGAATTGGAAAATGAGCAGTTCTTC.

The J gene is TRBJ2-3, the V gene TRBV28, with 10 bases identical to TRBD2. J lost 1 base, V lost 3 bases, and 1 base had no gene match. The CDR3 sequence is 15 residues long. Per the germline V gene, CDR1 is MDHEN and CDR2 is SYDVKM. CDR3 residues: CASSFLAGGTDTQYF. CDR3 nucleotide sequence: TGTGCCAGCAGTTTCCTAGCGGGGGGCACAGATACGCAGTATTTT.

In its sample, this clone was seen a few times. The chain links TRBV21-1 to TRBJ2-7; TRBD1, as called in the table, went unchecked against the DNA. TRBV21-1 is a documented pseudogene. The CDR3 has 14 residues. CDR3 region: CASSKGAPDNEQYV. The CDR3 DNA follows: TGTGCCAGCAGCAAAGGCGCCCCGGACAACGAGCAGTACGTC.

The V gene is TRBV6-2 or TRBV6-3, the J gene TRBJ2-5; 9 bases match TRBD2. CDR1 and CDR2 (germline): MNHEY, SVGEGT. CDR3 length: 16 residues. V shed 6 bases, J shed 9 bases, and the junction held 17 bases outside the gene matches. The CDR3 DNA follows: TGTGCCAGCAGCCGCGAAGGGGGACTAGCCCTTATGGCCCAGTACTTC. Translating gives CASSREGGLALMAQYF.

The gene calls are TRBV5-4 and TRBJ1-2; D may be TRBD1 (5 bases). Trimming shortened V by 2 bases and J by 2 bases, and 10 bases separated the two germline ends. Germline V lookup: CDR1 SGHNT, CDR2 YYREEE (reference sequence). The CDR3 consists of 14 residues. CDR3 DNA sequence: TGTGCCAGCAGCTTTCCGGGACGGAACTATGGCTACACCTTC. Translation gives CASSFPGRNYGYTF. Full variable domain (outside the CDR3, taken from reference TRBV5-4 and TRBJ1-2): ETGVTQSPTHLIKTRGQQVTLRCSSQSGHNTVSWYQQALGQGPQFIFQYYREEENGRGNFPPRFSGLQFPNYSSELNVNALELDDSALYLCASSFPGRNYGYTFGSGTRLTVV.

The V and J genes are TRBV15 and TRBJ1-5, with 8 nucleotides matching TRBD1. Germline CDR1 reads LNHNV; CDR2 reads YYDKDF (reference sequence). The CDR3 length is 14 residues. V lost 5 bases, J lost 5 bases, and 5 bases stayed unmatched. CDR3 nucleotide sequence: TGTGCCACCAGCCCCGACAGGGGCTATCAGCCCCAGCATTTT. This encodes CATSPDRGYQPQHF.

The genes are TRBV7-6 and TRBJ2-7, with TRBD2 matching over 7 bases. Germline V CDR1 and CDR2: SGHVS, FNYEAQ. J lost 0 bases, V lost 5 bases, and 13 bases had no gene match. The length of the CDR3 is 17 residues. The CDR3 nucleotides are TGTGCCAGCAGCCTCTCGAGGACTAGTGGGGACTCCTACGAGCAGTACTTC. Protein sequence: CASSLSRTSGDSYEQYF.

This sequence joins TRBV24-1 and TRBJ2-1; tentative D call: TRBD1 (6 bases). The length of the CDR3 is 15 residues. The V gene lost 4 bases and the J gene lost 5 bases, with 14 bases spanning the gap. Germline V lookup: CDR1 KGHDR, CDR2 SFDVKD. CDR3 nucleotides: TGTGCCACCAGTGAATTGGGGGCGAGGAACAATGAGCAGTTCTTC. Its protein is CATSELGARNNEQFF.

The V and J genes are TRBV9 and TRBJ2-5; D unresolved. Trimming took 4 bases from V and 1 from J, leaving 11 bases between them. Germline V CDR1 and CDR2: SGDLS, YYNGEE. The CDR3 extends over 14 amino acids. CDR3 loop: CASSPSLSQETQYF. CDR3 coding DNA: TGTGCCAGCAGCCCATCCCTCAGCCAAGAGACCCAGTACTTC.

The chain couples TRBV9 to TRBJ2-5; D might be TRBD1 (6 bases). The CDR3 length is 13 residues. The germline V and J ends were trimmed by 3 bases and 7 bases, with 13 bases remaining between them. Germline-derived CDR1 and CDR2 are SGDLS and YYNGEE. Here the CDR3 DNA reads TGTGCCAGCAGCGCCGGGACATTACCGACCCAGTACTTC. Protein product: CASSAGTLPTQYF.

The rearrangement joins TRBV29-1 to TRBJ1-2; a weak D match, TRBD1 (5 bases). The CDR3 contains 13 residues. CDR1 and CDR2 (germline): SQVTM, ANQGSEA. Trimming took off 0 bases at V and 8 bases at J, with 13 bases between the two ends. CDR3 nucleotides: TGCAGCGTTGAAGAGCAGGGATTGAGAGGCTACACCTTC. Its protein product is CSVEEQGLRGYTF.

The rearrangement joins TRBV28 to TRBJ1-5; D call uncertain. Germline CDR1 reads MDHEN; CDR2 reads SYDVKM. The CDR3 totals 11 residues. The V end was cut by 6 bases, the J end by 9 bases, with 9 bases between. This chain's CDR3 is CASSSRGPQHF. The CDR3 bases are TGTGCCAGCAGCTCCCGGGGGCCCCAGCATTTT.

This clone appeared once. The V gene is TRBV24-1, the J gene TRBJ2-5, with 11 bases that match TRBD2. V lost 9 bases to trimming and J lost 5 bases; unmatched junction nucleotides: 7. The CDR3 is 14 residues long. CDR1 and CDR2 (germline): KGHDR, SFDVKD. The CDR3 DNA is TGTGCCACCGGACTAGCGGGTTCGACGGAGACCCAGTACTTC. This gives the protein CATGLAGSTETQYF.

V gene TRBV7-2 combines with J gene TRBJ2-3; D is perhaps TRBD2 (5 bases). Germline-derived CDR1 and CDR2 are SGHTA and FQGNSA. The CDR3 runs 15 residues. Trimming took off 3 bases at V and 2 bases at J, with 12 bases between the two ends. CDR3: CASSLAGATTDTQYF. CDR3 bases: TGTGCCAGCAGCTTGGCGGGCGCTACCACAGATACGCAGTATTTT.

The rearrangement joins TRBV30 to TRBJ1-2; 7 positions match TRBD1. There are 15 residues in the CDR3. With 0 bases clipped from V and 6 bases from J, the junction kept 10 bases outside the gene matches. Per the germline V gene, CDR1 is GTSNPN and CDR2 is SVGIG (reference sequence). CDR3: CAWSVTGRGDDGYTF. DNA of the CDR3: TGTGCCTGGAGTGTAACGGGCAGGGGGGATGATGGCTACACCTTC.

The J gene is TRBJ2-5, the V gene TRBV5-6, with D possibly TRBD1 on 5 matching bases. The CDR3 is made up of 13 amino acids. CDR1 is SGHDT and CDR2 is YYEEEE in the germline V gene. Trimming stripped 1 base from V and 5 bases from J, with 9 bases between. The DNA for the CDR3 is TGTGCCAGCAGCTTGTTCGCAGGGGAGACCCAGTACTTC. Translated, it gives CASSLFAGETQYF.

CDR3 region: CASSWPGQGYEQYF. CDR3 nucleotides: TGTGCCAGCAGCTGGCCGGGACAGGGCTACGAGCAGTACTTC. This chain links TRBV7-2 with TRBJ2-7; TRBD1 agrees at 9 bases. The V and J ends lost 4 bases and 3 bases, in that order; junction bases with no gene match: 4. Germline-derived CDR1 and CDR2 are SGHTA and FQGNSA. This CDR3 is 14 amino acids long.